This is a list of T cell receptor beta chains from one sample in a study of type 1 regulatory T cells. TCRdb analysed the reads with MiXCR anew, one entry per CDR3 protein. The sample yields approximately 90,000 distinct CDR3 sequences, 25% to 40% seen once. The sample taken for sequencing was CD4+ T cells, either the whole sample or a sorted fraction (not recorded which). All receptors derive from a human donor in good health. Each CDR3 is given with its conserved first and last residue. Each record gives: clone size, V gene, J gene, D gene, CDR3 DNA, CDR3 protein. A D gene is named only where the DNA matches it firmly. A row's size may be missing; if present it is once, few, many or a size class.

>.|TRBV19|TRBJ2-1|TRBD2
TGTGCCAGCCTTGACGGGAGCGGGGGTTACAATGAGCAGTTCTTC
CASLDGSGGYNEQFF
>.|TRBV19|TRBJ2-6|TRBD1
TGTGCCAGTACCCTTTCCCCCGGGACAGGCGCCGGGGCCAACGTCCTGACTTTC
CASTLSPGTGAGANVLTF
>few|TRBV6-1|TRBJ2-2|.
TGTGCCAGCAGTGAAGAAGTGTTCTTGGGGGAGTTCGGAGGGGAGCTGTTTTTT
CASSEEVFLGEFGGELFF
>.|TRBV20-1|TRBJ2-7|TRBD2
TGCAGTGCTCGCAGCGGGAGCGACGAGCAGTACTTC
CSARSGSDEQYF
>few|TRBV7-9|TRBJ2-3|TRBD2
TGTGCCAGCAGCCTCGGGGCGGGAGGTTCGCCAGATACGCAGTATTTT
CASSLGAGGSPDTQYF
>many|TRBV20-1|TRBJ2-1|TRBD2
TGCAGTGCTAGAGATGGGGGAGGGAACTACAATGAGCAGTTCTTC
CSARDGGGNYNEQFF
>.|TRBV5-1|TRBJ2-2|TRBD2
TGCGCCAGCAGCTTGGCGGGAGGCGGCTTCACCGGGGAGCTGTTTTTT
CASSLAGGGFTGELFF
>.|TRBV4-1|TRBJ2-2|.
TGCGCCAGCAGCCGCGGCTCCGGGGAGCTGTTTTTT
CASSRGSGELFF
>.|TRBV20-1|TRBJ1-1|.
TGCAGTACTAGAGGCGGGGGTCGGGAGAACACTGAAGCTTTCTTT
CSTRGGGRENTEAFF
>.|TRBV19|TRBJ2-2|.
TGTGCCAGTAGTATAGACGGCACCGGGGAGCTGTTTTTT
CASSIDGTGELFF
>.|TRBV28|TRBJ1-4|.
TGTGCCAGCAGGCGGGACTTCGCAACTAATGAAAAACTGTTTTTT
CASRRDFATNEKLFF
>.|TRBV3-1|TRBJ2-2|.
TGTGCCAGCAGTTCAACCGGGGAGCTGTTTTTT
CASSSTGELFF
>few|TRBV7-2|TRBJ2-4|.
TGTGCCAGCAGCTTAGTGTCTAGCTCAAATCAGTACTTC
CASSLVSSSNQYF
>.|TRBV5-1|TRBJ2-7|TRBD1
TGCGCCAGCAGCGCCGGACAGGCCACATTCTCCTACGAGCAGTACTTC
CASSAGQATFSYEQYF
>.|TRBV7-9|TRBJ2-1|.
TGTGCCAGCAGCCGGACTCCAAGCTCCTACAATGAGCAGTTCTTC
CASSRTPSSYNEQFF
>.|TRBV29-1|TRBJ2-2|.
TGCAGCGTTGATCTTAACAGGGCAGGGGAGCTGTTTTTT
CSVDLNRAGELFF
>.|TRBV2|TRBJ2-4|.
TGTGCCAGCAGTGAAGCTATCATCTTAACCTTAGCCAAAAACATTCAGTACTTC
CASSEAIILTLAKNIQYF
>.|TRBV5-1|TRBJ2-7|.
TGCGCCAGCAGCAGAGAGGGGGCCTACGAGCAGTACTTC
CASSREGAYEQYF
>.|TRBV10-3|TRBJ2-1|TRBD2
TGTGCCATCAGTGTTGGACTAGCGGGAGGCGGAGGTGAGCAGTTCTTC
CAISVGLAGGGGEQFF
>.|TRBV6-5|TRBJ1-1|.
TGTGCCAGCTTGAGCCACCTAGGAAAAGCTTTCTTT
CASLSHLGKAFF
>few|TRBV11-2|TRBJ2-3|.
TGTGCCAGCAGCGGCAGGGGTCACCTTAGCACAGATACGCAGTATTTT
CASSGRGHLSTDTQYF
>.|TRBV10-3|TRBJ2-1|.
TGTACCATCAGTGAGATGGGGCTTGACAATGAGCAGTTCTTC
CTISEMGLDNEQFF
>once|TRBV6-2/TRBV6-3|TRBJ2-1|TRBD2
TGTGCCAGCAGTCGGGAGGGGGATACTAGCGGGAGGAATGAGCAGTTCTTC
CASSREGDTSGRNEQFF
>few|TRBV15|TRBJ1-1|.
TGTGCCACCAGCAGAGATCAGTACTCGAGAGAAGCTTTCTTT
CATSRDQYSREAFF
>few|TRBV5-1|TRBJ2-1|TRBD2
TGCGCCAGCCGGCCGGGGCGGGAGGGGTCCTACAATGAGCAGTTCTTC
CASRPGREGSYNEQFF
>many|TRBV5-1|TRBJ1-1|.
TGCGCCAGCACCCGGGACCCAGAGAACACTGAAGCTTTCTTT
CASTRDPENTEAFF
>.|TRBV29-1|TRBJ2-7|.
TGCAGCGTTGAAGATTTGGGGCGTGGGGTTACCTACGAGCAGTACTTC
CSVEDLGRGVTYEQYF
>few|TRBV14|TRBJ1-4|TRBD1
TGTGCCAGCAGCCAAGACCTACAGGGGAGCGGCGAAAAACTGTTTTTT
CASSQDLQGSGEKLFF
>.|TRBV28|TRBJ2-7|.
TGTGCCAGCCTCCAAGCTCCCACTTACGAGCAGTACTTC
CASLQAPTYEQYF
>few|TRBV10-2|TRBJ2-1|.
TGCGCCAGCAGCCAGACTAGGCCGTCCTACAATGAGCAGTTCTTC
CASSQTRPSYNEQFF
>few|TRBV14|TRBJ2-2|.
TGTGCCAGCAGCCAAGAATTACCCGGGGAGCTGTTTTTT
CASSQELPGELFF
>.|TRBV12-3/TRBV12-4|TRBJ2-1|.
TGTGCCAGCAGTTCCTTGGGAAAACACGGCTACAATGAGCAGTTCTTC
CASSSLGKHGYNEQFF
>many|TRBV10-2|TRBJ2-7|TRBD2
TGCGCCAGCAGCATTAGCGGGAGAGGAGTCTACGAGCAGTACTTC
CASSISGRGVYEQYF
>.|TRBV29-1|TRBJ1-1|.
TGCAGCGGACAGGAGAACACTGAAGCTTTCTTT
CSGQENTEAFF
>.|TRBV6-2/TRBV6-3|TRBJ2-7|.
TGTGCCAGCAGTTTTGGTGGTTGGTCGTACTACGAGCAGTACTTC
CASSFGGWSYYEQYF
>few|TRBV3-1|TRBJ2-1|TRBD2
TGTGCCAGCAGCCTCCGGAGCGGGAGGGCGGATGAGCAGTTCTTC
CASSLRSGRADEQFF
>.|TRBV5-5|TRBJ2-1|.
TGTGCCAGCAGCTTCGGGCCCCAAATAAACTACAATGAGCAGTTCTTC
CASSFGPQINYNEQFF
>.|TRBV20-1|TRBJ2-5|TRBD1
TGCAGTGCTGTAAGGGACAGGGGGATGCGGGAGACCCAGTACTTC
CSAVRDRGMRETQYF
>few|TRBV28|TRBJ2-5|TRBD2
TGTGCCAGCAGTGTGACTAGCGGGAGGGGAAAAGAGACCCAGTACTTC
CASSVTSGRGKETQYF
>few|TRBV6-1|TRBJ2-1|TRBD1
TGTGCCAGCCGACAGGGTTCCTACAATGAGCAGTTCTTC
CASRQGSYNEQFF
>.|TRBV14|TRBJ1-2|TRBD1
TGTGCCAGCAGCCAAGCTGGACAGGCCACTTATGGCTACACCTTC
CASSQAGQATYGYTF
>.|TRBV20-1|TRBJ2-7|TRBD2
TGCAGTGCTAGATTTCATTTGGGACTAGCGGGGGGAGAGCAGTACTTC
CSARFHLGLAGGEQYF
>.|TRBV18|TRBJ2-5|TRBD2
TGTGCCAGCTCACCCCTACTAGCGGGAGGTGAAGAGACCCAGTACTTC
CASSPLLAGGEETQYF
>few|TRBV20-1|TRBJ1-2|TRBD1
TGCAGTGCTAGAGACCAACAGGGGATAAATGGCTACACCTTC
CSARDQQGINGYTF
>.|TRBV20-1|TRBJ2-5|.
TGCAGTGCTGAGACTCTTGGGAAGCAAGAGACCCAGTACTTC
CSAETLGKQETQYF
>.|TRBV19|TRBJ2-2|.
TGTGCCAGTAGTAGCACAGGGATTGGCGGGGAGCTGTTTTTT
CASSSTGIGGELFF
>many|TRBV28|TRBJ2-2|.
TGTGCCAGCAGCCGCAGGGGTACCGGGGAGCTGTTTTTT
CASSRRGTGELFF
>.|TRBV3-1|TRBJ2-1|.
TGTGCCAGCAGCCAAGATTCCGTTCCGCGCTGGAATGAGCAGTTCTTC
CASSQDSVPRWNEQFF
>few|TRBV29-1|TRBJ2-5|.
TGCAGCGTTAACGCCGGCCTAGGGAACCAAGAGACCCAGTACTTC
CSVNAGLGNQETQYF
>few|TRBV28|TRBJ1-2|.
TGTGCCAGCAGTTGGGGGTACGGCTACACCTTC
CASSWGYGYTF
>.|TRBV19|TRBJ1-1|TRBD1
TGTGCCAGTAGGGGACAGGGTAGCACTGAAGCTTTCTTT
CASRGQGSTEAFF
>few|TRBV19|TRBJ2-3|.
TGTGCCAGTAGTACCCCTGGACCCGGGTCAGATACGCAGTATTTT
CASSTPGPGSDTQYF
>few|TRBV9|TRBJ2-2|.
TGTGCCAGCAGCGTAGATCTGAGGGGGGAGCTGTTTTTT
CASSVDLRGELFF
>.|TRBV28|TRBJ2-7|TRBD1
TGTGCCAGCAGTTCCCAGTCGACAGGGCCCTACGAGCAGTACTTC
CASSSQSTGPYEQYF
>.|TRBV7-9|TRBJ2-5|.
TGTGCCAGCAGCCCTAATCCTGGGCCCCAAGAGACCCAGTACTTC
CASSPNPGPQETQYF
>.|TRBV12-3/TRBV12-4|TRBJ2-6|.
TGTGCCAGCAGGGAAACAGGGTCTGGGGCCAACGTCCTGACTTTC
CASRETGSGANVLTF
>.|TRBV9|TRBJ2-4|TRBD2
TGTGCCAGCAGCGCCGGGACTAGCGGGAGGAGGGAACGAAACATTCAGTACTTC
CASSAGTSGRRERNIQYF